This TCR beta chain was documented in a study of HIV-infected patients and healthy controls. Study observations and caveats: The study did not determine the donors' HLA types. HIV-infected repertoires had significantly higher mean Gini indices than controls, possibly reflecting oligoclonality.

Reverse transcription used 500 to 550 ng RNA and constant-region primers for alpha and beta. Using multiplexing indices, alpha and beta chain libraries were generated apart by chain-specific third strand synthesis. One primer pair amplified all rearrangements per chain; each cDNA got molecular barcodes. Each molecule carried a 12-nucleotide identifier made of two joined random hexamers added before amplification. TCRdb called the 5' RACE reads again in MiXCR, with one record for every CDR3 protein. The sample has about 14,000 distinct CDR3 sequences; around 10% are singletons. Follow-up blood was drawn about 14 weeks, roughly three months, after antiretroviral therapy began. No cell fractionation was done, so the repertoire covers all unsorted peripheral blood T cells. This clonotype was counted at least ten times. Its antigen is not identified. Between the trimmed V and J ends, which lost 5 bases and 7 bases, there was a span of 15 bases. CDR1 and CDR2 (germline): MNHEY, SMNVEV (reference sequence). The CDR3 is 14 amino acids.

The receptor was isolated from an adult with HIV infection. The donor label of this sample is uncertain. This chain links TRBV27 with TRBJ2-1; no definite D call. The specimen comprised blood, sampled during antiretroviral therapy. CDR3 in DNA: TGTGCCAGCAGTCTACTGACACGGAGAAATGAGCAGTTCTTC. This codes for CASSLLTRRNEQFF.